This record looks at one T cell receptor (beta chain) sequence and its context. Which antigen it targets is not known. Within one base of it there is no much larger clone, and no base qualities were kept. TCR CDR3 regions were amplified from genomic DNA by multiplex PCR using the deep immunoSEQ assay. Genomic DNA extracted from each cell subset was distributed evenly over all wells of several immunoSEQ 96-well plates, and each plate served as one replicate. For unsorted PBMC, each replicate PCR was loaded with around 300 ng genomic DNA, equivalent to roughly 33,000 T cell genomes. Genomic DNA from unsorted PBMC was sequenced over ten immunoSEQ deep assay plates. The purified libraries were quantified using a Qubit 3.0 fluorometer, sized with a Bioanalyzer 2100, and then quantified again using the KAPA Library Quantification kit. Every immunoSEQ 96-well plate was sequenced on a dedicated single-read 150-cycle Illumina NextSeq 550 flow cell. In the source study's methods: Because the immunoSEQ output included only junctional sequences and no quality scores, the filtering could not be the same as the filtering used for full-length reads. Sequences were annotated with PyIR, a Python wrapper for IgBLAST v1.9, using IMGT germline references to assign V/J genes and CDR3. Reads with weak V/J assignments (E-value above 1e-6), missing CDR3, stop codons, out-of-frame junctions, or ambiguous translated residues were removed. V3J clonotypes were defined as sequences sharing the same inferred V gene, J gene, and CDR3 amino acid sequence. Percentage overlap between repertoires was computed as shared unique clonotypes divided by the size of the smaller repertoire. RTK rarefaction, the Chao1 estimator, and Recon v2.1 estimates of unobserved clonotypes were used to assess repertoire richness. The table comes from immuneACCESS by way of TCRdb, which keeps in-frame sequences with V and J called. Part of the clones is missing from these tables; in studies checked, under half for an unresolved V gene and the rest for unknown reasons. That table furnishes V, J and clone size, whereas the DNA furnished D and trimming. This sample lists about 490,000 clones; approximately 78% were detected once. Clones ranked in the top ten supply approximately 12% of the sample.

This specimen comes from a study of shared clonotypes between healthy human individuals (dated by TCRdb to 2020 to 2021). A note on the overall study: The cohort comprised a couple of women and a few men aged 18 to 49 years. Leukapheresis yielded between about 0.85 and 10 billion PBMCs per donor. To increase sequencing depth and limit assay-specific biases, TCR repertoire library preparation and sequencing were carried out by different laboratories using diverse techniques. To estimate repertoire size and how much clonotype sharing occurs between individuals, the study deeply sequenced the blood TCR repertoires of about five healthy adults.

General findings and caveats noted by the study authors: Because the study included a small number of donors, the genetic and exposure-history diversity represented was limited. Sampling was restricted to blood, and TCR repertoires in tissues likely differ from the TCR repertoires found in blood. Based on pairwise subsampling, the degree of clonotype sharing among donors was expected to be affected by sequencing depth.

From the cysteine up to the phenylalanine, the CDR3 has a length of 14 residues. CDR3 DNA is the only sequence kept; it has 42 bases, read in frame from the first base. From the germline V gene, CDR1 is SGHRS and CDR2 is YFSETQ. V was cut back by 4 bases and J by 7 bases, leaving a gap of 15 bases between them. The donors were healthy, HIV-negative adults with no recently reported acute infections or vaccinations. Only Caucasian adults living in Nashville, Tennessee, USA were represented among the donors. For unsorted samples, tens of millions of PBMCs were counted and genomic DNA was extracted with the QIAamp DNA Blood Mini kit. Blood was collected by leukapheresis, and PBMCs were isolated by Ficoll-Histopaque density gradient centrifugation and then cryopreserved in liquid nitrogen vapor phase.

Sequenced input: PBMCs. The receptor chain draws on TRBV5-1 and TRBJ1-5; tentative D gene TRBD1, with 5 bases matching. The clonotype comes from a middle-aged woman in good health. Some clones in this sample may be carry-over from other donors' samples. CDR3 sequence: CASSRSQGGQPQHF. The DNA reads as follows: TGCGCCAGCAGCCGGAGCCAGGGAGGCCAGCCCCAGCATTTT.